Sequencing of this T cell receptor beta chain was carried out in a study of T-cell memory formation after mild COVID-19. TCRdb processed the 5' RACE reads anew with MiXCR; each CDR3 protein has one entry. The data contain 92,000 or so distinct CDR3 sequences, less than 15% of them singletons. V dropped 0 bases and J dropped 0; count of bases not matched to a gene: 4. Germline V lookup: CDR1 SGHRS, CDR2 YFSETQ. The CDR3 has 16 residues. The J gene is TRBJ2-7, the V gene TRBV5-1; 9 bases are shared with TRBD2. The source is a man aged 18 to 30 who had mild COVID-19 (a few samples of this study predate the infection). Cell type and time point are not known. The sequenced sample was PBMCs or a T cell subset sorted from them (not recorded which). The CDR3 sequence is CASSLGLAGLSYEQYF. Written as DNA, the CDR3 is TGCGCCAGCAGCTTGGGGCTAGCGGGACTCTCCTACGAGCAGTACTTC.